Listed here is a single TCR beta chain. The entry originates in a study of blood T cell repertoires in COVID-19. CDR1 and CDR2 (germline): SGHTA, FQGNSA. Trimming removed 4 bases from V and 4 bases from J, with 23 bases in between. The CDR3 runs 18 residues. Data came from immunoSEQ multiplex PCR; TCRdb stores just in-frame clones and leaves some out. The sample consists of more than 85,000 clones, 75% to 85% of them appearing once. The sample was peripheral blood. The receptor was derived from a man aged 55 to 70 with acute or convalescent COVID-19. V usage is TRBV7-2 and J usage is TRBJ2-1; D is possibly TRBD2 (6 bases). As DNA, the CDR3 is TGTGCCAGCAGCTCCAGCCTGGGGGGTGTCCCCGCGTACAATGAGCAGTTCTTC. Its protein product is CASSSSLGGVPAYNEQFF.